This entry is about one T cell receptor (beta chain). This sample stems from a study of blood T cell repertoires in COVID-19. Study in general: The origin of the acute and convalescent COVID-19 samples was the United States, Italy and Spain.

Germline V gene data show CDR1 as SEHNR and CDR2 as FQNEAQ (reference sequence). The V and J ends lost 5 bases and 5 bases, in that order; junction bases with no gene match: 17. This CDR3 is built from 17 residues. Sequenced by immunoSEQ multiplex PCR; TCRdb stores in-frame clones only, minus some. This sample has approximately 220,000 clones, with about 85% found just once. Material for sequencing was peripheral blood. This chain links TRBV7-9 with TRBJ2-5; 7 bases align to TRBD2. The sequence was collected from a man aged 45-65 years who had recovered from COVID-19. CDR3 DNA sequence: TGTGCCAGCAGCCCGTTCCCCTTGGGGCTAGCGGCGGAGACCCAGTACTTC. This translates into CASSPFPLGLAAETQYF.